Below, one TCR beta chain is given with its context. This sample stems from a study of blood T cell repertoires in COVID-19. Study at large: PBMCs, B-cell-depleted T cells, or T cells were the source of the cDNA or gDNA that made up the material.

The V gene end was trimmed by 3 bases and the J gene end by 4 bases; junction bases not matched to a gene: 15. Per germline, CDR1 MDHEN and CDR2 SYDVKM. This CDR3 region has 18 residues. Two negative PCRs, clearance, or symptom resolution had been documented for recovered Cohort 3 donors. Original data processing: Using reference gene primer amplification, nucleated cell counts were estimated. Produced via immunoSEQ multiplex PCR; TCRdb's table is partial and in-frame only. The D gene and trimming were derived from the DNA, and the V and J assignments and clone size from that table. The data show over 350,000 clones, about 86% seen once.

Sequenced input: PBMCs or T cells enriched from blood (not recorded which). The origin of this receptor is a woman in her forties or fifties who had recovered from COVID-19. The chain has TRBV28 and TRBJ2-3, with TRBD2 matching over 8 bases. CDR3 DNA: TGTGCCAGCAGTTTTTCCCCTGCACCGGGGGGGTCTGCAGATACGCAGTATTTT. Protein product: CASSFSPAPGGSADTQYF. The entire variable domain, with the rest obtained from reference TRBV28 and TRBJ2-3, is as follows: DVKVTQSSRYLVKRTGEKVFLECVQDMDHENMFWYRQDPGLGLRLIYFSYDVKMKEKGDIPEGYSVSREKKERFSLILESASTNQTSMYLCASSFSPAPGGSADTQYFGPGTRLTVL.